Listed below are T cell receptor beta chains from one sample, sequenced in a study of blood T cell repertoires in COVID-19. The table came from immunoSEQ multiplex PCR; TCRdb's copy has only in-frame clones and leaves some out. The data contain roughly 240,000 clones, roughly 79% of them seen just once; the ten biggest clones take up 1.5% to 2%. Input material: peripheral blood. All receptors derive from a woman aged 80 or over with acute or convalescent COVID-19. Each CDR3 is given with its conserved first and last residue. A D gene is named only where the DNA matches it firmly. The size field is filled for only some rows; it gives once, few, many or a size class.

d_call: TRBD1; clone_size: few; v_call: TRBV9; j_call: TRBJ1-1; cdr3_nt: TGTGCCAGCAGCGAGGGGGCATCGGGGACTGAAGCTTTCTTT; cdr3_aa: CASSEGASGTEAFF
d_call: NA; clone_size: NA; v_call: TRBV21-1; j_call: TRBJ2-1; cdr3_nt: TGTGCCAGCAGCTGGGTCCGGACTAGCGCATCCAATGAGCAGTTCTTC; cdr3_aa: CASSWVRTSASNEQFF
d_call: NA; clone_size: NA; v_call: TRBV9; j_call: TRBJ2-5; cdr3_nt: TGTGCCAGCAGCGTAGGGTTTACGGACCAAGAGACCCAGTACTTC; cdr3_aa: CASSVGFTDQETQYF
d_call: TRBD2; clone_size: NA; v_call: TRBV2; j_call: TRBJ2-3; cdr3_nt: TGTGCCAGCAGCCCCACTGCGGGGGGGGGCGCAGATACGCAGTATTTT; cdr3_aa: CASSPTAGGGADTQYF
d_call: TRBD2; clone_size: NA; v_call: TRBV7-3; j_call: TRBJ2-2; cdr3_nt: TGTGCCAGCAGCCCCGAACTAGCGGGGGGGCACCGGGAGCTGTTTTTT; cdr3_aa: CASSPELAGGHRELFF
d_call: TRBD1; clone_size: NA; v_call: TRBV4-2; j_call: TRBJ1-3; cdr3_nt: TGTGCCAGCAGCCAAGTCGAGGGGGCAACTGGAAACACCATATATTTT; cdr3_aa: CASSQVEGATGNTIYF
d_call: NA; clone_size: NA; v_call: TRBV11-3; j_call: TRBJ2-1; cdr3_nt: TGTGCCAGCAGCTTAGATCTGGAGGTGAATGAGCAGTTCTTC; cdr3_aa: CASSLDLEVNEQFF
d_call: NA; clone_size: NA; v_call: TRBV11-3; j_call: TRBJ2-2; cdr3_nt: TGTGCCAGCAGCTTAGAAGGGGGTTCGAACACCGGGGAGCTGTTTTTT; cdr3_aa: CASSLEGGSNTGELFF
d_call: NA; clone_size: NA; v_call: TRBV2; j_call: TRBJ2-5; cdr3_nt: TGTGCCAGCAGTGAAGGACAGGGAGGGACCCAGTACTTC; cdr3_aa: CASSEGQGGTQYF
d_call: NA; clone_size: NA; v_call: TRBV28; j_call: TRBJ2-7; cdr3_nt: TGTGCCAGCAGGCCCCCGGGGGGCCAATCCGAGCAGTACTTC; cdr3_aa: CASRPPGGQSEQYF
d_call: TRBD1; clone_size: NA; v_call: TRBV4-1; j_call: TRBJ1-1; cdr3_nt: TGCGCCAGCAGCCAAACCAGGGGGAGGAACAATGAAGCTTTCTTT; cdr3_aa: CASSQTRGRNNEAFF
d_call: NA; clone_size: NA; v_call: TRBV7-2; j_call: TRBJ1-2; cdr3_nt: TGTGCCAGCAGCTTGGAGGATGGCTACACCTTC; cdr3_aa: CASSLEDGYTF
d_call: TRBD1; clone_size: NA; v_call: TRBV18; j_call: TRBJ1-3; cdr3_nt: TGTGCCAGCTCATTGGCAGGGGGCAGTGCTGGAAACACCATATATTTT; cdr3_aa: CASSLAGGSAGNTIYF
d_call: NA; clone_size: once; v_call: TRBV3-1/TRBV3-2; j_call: TRBJ2-7; cdr3_nt: TGTGCCAGCAGCCGAGACCGGGCCTACGAGCAGTACTTC; cdr3_aa: CASSRDRAYEQYF
d_call: NA; clone_size: NA; v_call: TRBV6-5; j_call: TRBJ1-3; cdr3_nt: TGTGCCAGCAGTCCACAGGGTAGTGGAAACACCATATATTTT; cdr3_aa: CASSPQGSGNTIYF
d_call: TRBD2; clone_size: NA; v_call: TRBV7-2; j_call: TRBJ2-1; cdr3_nt: TGTGCCAGCAGCCGGACTAGCGGAGCCTACAATGAGCAGTTCTTC; cdr3_aa: CASSRTSGAYNEQFF